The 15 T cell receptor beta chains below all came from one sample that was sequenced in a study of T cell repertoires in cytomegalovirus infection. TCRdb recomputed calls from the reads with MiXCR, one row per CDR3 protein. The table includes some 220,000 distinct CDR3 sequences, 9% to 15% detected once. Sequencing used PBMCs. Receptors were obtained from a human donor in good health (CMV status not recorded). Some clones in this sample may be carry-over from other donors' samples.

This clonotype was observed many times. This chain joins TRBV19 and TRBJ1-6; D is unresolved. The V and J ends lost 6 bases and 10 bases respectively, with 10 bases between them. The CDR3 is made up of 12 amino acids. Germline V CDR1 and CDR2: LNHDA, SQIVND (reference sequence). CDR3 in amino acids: CASSDLESPLHF. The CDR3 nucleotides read TGTGCCAGTAGCGACCTCGAGTCACCCCTCCACTTT.

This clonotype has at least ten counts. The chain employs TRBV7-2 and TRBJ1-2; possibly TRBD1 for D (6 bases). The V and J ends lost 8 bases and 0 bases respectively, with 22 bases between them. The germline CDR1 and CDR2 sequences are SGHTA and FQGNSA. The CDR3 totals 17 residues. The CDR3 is CASALTGIPLANYGYTF. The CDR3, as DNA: TGTGCCAGCGCGTTAACAGGGATCCCCTTAGCTAACTATGGCTACACCTTC.

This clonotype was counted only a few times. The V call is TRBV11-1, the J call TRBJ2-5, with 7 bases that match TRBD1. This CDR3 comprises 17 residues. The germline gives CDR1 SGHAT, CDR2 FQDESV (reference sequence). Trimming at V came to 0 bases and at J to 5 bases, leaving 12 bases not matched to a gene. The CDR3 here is CASSLAPAGGGYETQYF. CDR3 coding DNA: TGTGCCAGCAGCTTAGCCCCAGCAGGGGGTGGATATGAGACCCAGTACTTC. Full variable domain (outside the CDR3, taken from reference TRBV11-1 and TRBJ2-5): EAEVAQSPRYKITEKSQAVAFWCDPISGHATLYWYRQILGQGPELLVQFQDESVVDDSQLPKDRFSAERLKGVDSTLKIQPAELGDSAMYLCASSLAPAGGGYETQYFGPGTRLLVL.

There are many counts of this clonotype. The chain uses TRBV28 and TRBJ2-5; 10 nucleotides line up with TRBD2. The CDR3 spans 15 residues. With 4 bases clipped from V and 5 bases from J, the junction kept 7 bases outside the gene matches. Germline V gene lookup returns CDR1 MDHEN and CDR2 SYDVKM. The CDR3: CASSSSGRAPETQYF. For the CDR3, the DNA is TGTGCCAGCAGTTCCAGCGGGAGGGCCCCTGAGACCCAGTACTTC.

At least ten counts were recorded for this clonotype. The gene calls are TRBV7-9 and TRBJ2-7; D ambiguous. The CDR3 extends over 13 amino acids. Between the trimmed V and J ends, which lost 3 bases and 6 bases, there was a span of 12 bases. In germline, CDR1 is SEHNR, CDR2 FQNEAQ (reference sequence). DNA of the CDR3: TGTGCCAGCAGCTTCATTGGCGGTTTCGAGCAGTACTTC. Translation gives CASSFIGGFEQYF.

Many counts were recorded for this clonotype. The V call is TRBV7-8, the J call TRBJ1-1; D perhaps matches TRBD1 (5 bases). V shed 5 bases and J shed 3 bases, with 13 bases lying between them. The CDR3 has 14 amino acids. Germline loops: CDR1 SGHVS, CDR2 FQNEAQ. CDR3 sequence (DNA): TGTGCCAGCAGCGTCGTCAGGGTAGACACTGAAGCTTTCTTT. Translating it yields CASSVVRVDTEAFF.

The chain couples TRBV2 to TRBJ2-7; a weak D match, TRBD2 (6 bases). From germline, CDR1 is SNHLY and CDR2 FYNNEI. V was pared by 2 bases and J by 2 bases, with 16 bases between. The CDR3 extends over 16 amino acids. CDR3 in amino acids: CASSETAGPRPYEQYF. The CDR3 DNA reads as TGTGCCAGCAGTGAAACTGCGGGGCCGAGACCCTACGAGCAGTACTTC. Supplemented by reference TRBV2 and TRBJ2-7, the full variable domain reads EPEVTQTPSHQVTQMGQEVILRCVPISNHLYFYWYRQILGQKVEFLVSFYNNEISEKSEIFDDQFSVERPDGSNFTLKIRSTKLEDSAMYFCASSETAGPRPYEQYFGPGTRLTVT.

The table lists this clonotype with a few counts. CDR3 sequence (DNA): TGTGCCAGCAGTGCGGGAGTCACAGATACGCAGTATTTT. This encodes CASSAGVTDTQYF. The genes are TRBV2 and TRBJ2-3; the D gene is possibly TRBD2 (6 bases). CDR3 length: 13 residues. V lost 4 bases and J lost 2, with 7 bases in between. Germline V CDR1 and CDR2: SNHLY, FYNNEI.

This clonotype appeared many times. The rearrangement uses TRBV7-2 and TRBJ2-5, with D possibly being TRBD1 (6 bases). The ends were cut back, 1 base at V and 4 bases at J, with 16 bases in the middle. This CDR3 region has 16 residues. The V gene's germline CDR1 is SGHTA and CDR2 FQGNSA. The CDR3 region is CASSLENHRAGETQYF. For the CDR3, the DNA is TGTGCCAGCAGCTTAGAAAACCACAGGGCTGGAGAGACCCAGTACTTC.

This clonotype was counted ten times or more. Here the CDR3 reads CASSLGRVTYEQYF. In DNA form, the CDR3 reads TGTGCCAGCAGCTTAGGGAGGGTCACCTACGAGCAGTACTTC. V gene TRBV7-2 combines with J gene TRBJ2-7, with TRBD2 as a possible D gene (6 bases). Trimming removed 1 base from V and 2 bases from J, with 9 bases in between. The CDR3 length is 14 residues. Per germline, CDR1 SGHTA and CDR2 FQGNSA.

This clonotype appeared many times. The CDR3 DNA reads TGTGCCAGCAGTTACTACTACAATGAGCAGTTCTTC. It yields the protein CASSYYYNEQFF. The chain carries TRBV6-2 or TRBV6-3 and TRBJ2-1; D gene unclear. CDR3 length equals 12 residues. V was clipped by 1 base and J by 3 bases, with 1 base between them. Germline CDR1 MNHEY, CDR2 SVGEGT.

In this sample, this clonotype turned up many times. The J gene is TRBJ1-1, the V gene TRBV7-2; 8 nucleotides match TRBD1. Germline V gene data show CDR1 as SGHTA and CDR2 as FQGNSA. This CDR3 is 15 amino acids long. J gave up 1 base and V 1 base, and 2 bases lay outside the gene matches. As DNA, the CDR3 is TGTGCCAGCAGCTTAGGACAGGGGTGGAACACTGAAGCTTTCTTT. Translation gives CASSLGQGWNTEAFF.

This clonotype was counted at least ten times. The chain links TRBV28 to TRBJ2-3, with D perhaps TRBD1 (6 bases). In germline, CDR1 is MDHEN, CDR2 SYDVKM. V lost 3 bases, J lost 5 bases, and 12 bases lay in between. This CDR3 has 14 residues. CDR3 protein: CASSLGQKGDTQYF. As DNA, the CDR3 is TGTGCCAGCAGTTTGGGACAAAAGGGAGATACGCAGTATTTT.

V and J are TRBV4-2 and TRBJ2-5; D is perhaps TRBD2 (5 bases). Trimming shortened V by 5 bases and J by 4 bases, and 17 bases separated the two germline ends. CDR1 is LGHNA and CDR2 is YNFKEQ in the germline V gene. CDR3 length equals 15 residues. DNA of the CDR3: TGTGCCAGCAGCGTCGGACGGGATGTTGGAGAGACCCAGTACTTC. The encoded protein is CASSVGRDVGETQYF.

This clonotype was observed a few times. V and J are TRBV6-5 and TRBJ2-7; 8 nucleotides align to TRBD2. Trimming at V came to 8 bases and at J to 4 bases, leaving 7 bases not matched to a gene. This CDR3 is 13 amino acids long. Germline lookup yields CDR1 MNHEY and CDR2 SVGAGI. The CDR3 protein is CASGDRGGYEQYF. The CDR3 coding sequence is TGTGCCAGCGGGGACCGGGGGGGGTACGAGCAGTACTTC.